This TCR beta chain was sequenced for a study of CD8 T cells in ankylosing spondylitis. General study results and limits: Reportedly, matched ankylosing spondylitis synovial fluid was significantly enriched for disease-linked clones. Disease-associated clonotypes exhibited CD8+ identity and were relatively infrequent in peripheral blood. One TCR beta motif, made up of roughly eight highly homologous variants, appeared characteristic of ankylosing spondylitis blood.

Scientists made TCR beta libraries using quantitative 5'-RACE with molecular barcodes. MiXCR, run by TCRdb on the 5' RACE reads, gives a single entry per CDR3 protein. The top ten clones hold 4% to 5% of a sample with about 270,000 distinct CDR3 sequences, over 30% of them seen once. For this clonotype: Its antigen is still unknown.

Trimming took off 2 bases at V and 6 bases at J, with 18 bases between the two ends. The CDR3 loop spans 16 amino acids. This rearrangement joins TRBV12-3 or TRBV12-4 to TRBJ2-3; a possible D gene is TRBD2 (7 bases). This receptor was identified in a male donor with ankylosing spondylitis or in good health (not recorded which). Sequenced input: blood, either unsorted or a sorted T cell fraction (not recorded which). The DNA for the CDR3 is TGTGCCAGCAGTTTAAGGGGGGGGGGTTCCCCGGATACGCAGTATTTT. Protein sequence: CASSLRGGGSPDTQYF.